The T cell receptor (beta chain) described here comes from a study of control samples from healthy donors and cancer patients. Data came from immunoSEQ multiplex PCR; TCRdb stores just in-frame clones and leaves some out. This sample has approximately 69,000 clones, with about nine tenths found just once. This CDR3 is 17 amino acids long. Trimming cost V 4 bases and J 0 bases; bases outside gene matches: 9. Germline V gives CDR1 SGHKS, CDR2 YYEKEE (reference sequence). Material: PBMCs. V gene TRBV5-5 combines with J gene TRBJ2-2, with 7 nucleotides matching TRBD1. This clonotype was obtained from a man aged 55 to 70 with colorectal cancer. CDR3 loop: CASSPDSGTANTGELFF. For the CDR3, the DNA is TGTGCCAGCAGCCCGGACTCCGGGACAGCGAACACCGGGGAGCTGTTTTTT.